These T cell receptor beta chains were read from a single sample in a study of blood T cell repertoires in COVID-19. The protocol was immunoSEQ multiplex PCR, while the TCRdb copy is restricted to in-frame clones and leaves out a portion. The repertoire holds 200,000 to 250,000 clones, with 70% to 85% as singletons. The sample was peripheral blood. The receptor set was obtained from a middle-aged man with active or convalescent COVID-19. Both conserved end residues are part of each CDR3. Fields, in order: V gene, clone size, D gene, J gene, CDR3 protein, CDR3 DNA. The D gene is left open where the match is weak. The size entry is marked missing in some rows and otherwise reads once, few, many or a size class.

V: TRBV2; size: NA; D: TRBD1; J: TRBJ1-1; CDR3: CASSESRGRGTEAFF; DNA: TGTGCCAGCAGTGAGTCGAGGGGGCGAGGGACTGAAGCTTTCTTT
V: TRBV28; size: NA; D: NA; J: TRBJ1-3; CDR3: CASSPRSGNTIYF; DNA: TGTGCCAGCAGTCCACGGTCTGGAAACACCATATATTTT
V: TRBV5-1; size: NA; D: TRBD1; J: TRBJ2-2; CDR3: CASSQDRAAGELFF; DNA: TGCGCCAGCAGCCAGGACAGGGCTGCCGGGGAGCTGTTTTTT
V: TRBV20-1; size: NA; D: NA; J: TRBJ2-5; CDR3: CSASGSGETQYF; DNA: TGCAGTGCTAGTGGGAGCGGGGAGACCCAGTACTTC
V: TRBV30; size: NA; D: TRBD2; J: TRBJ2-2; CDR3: CAWSGGELAGVTGELFF; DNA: TGTGCCTGGAGCGGGGGGGAACTAGCGGGAGTTACCGGGGAGCTGTTTTTT
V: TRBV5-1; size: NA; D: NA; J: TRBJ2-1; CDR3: CASSLASSGDEQFF; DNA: TGCGCCAGCAGCTTGGCGTCCTCCGGGGATGAGCAGTTCTTC
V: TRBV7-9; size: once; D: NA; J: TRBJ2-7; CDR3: CASSLGPDEQYF; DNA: TGTGCCAGCAGCTTAGGGCCCGACGAGCAGTACTTC
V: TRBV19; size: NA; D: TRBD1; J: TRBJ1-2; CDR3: CASRQTGDYGYTF; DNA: TGTGCCAGTAGGCAGACAGGGGATTATGGCTACACCTTC
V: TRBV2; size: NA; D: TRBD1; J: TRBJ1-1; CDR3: CASKTGGTEAFF; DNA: TGTGCCAGCAAGACAGGGGGGACTGAAGCTTTCTTT
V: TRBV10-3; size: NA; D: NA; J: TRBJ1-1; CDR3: CAISESGGYTEAFF; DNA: TGTGCCATCAGTGAGTCGGGAGGGTACACTGAAGCTTTCTTT